This T cell receptor beta chain was sequenced in a study of T cell repertoires in cytomegalovirus infection. In TCRdb, the reads were re-called with MiXCR into one record per CDR3 protein. The sample consists of some 450,000 distinct CDR3 sequences, roughly 31% of them appearing once. Germline V CDR1 and CDR2: LNHDA, SQIVND (reference sequence). V gave up 9 bases and J gave up 4 bases; unmatched junction bases: 3. The CDR3 totals 14 residues. The sequence was obtained from a human donor in good health (CMV status not recorded). Some clones in this sample may be carry-over from other donors' samples. The sample comprised PBMCs. The chain combines TRBV19 with TRBJ2-1; 13 nucleotides line up with TRBD2. The CDR3 here is CASGGLAGYNEQFF. The CDR3 nucleotides read TGTGCCAGCGGGGGACTAGCGGGGTACAATGAGCAGTTCTTC.